This paragraph covers one TCR beta chain sequence. This sample stems from a study of blood T cell repertoires in COVID-19. Study-level information: Samples taken during acute and convalescent COVID-19 were collected in the United States, Italy and Spain.

The CDR3 is 15 residues long. Clones were read by immunoSEQ multiplex PCR, and TCRdb kept only the in-frame ones, dropping some. The table includes approximately 270,000 clones, around 88% detected once. The sequence was collected from an older man with acute or convalescent COVID-19. Sample: peripheral blood. The chain joins TRBV21-1 to TRBJ2-7; the table calls TRBD2, which could not be checked here. TRBV21-1 is annotated as a pseudogene. CDR3 loop: CASSKGSALPYEQYF. In DNA form, the CDR3 reads TGTGCCAGCAGCAAAGGTTCAGCGCTTCCCTACGAGCAGTACTTC.